Listed below are T cell receptor beta chains from one sample, sequenced in a study of T-cell reconstitution after alpha-beta-depleted transplantation in children. One entry per CDR3 protein results from TCRdb running MiXCR on the PCR reads. Among more than 200,000 distinct CDR3 sequences listed, around 8.9% were seen once. Specimen: PBMCs from the stem cell graft donor, collected from the stem cell graft. The source of these receptors is a human donor who donated a stem cell graft to a child with SCID. The CDR3 runs from the conserved cysteine through the conserved F or W. The order of the fields is CDR3 protein, CDR3 DNA, clone size, V gene, J gene, D gene. D genes are given only for firm matches. Not all rows give a size; the values are once, few, many and, for expanded clones, a class.

CDR3 protein: CASSFQANTEAFF
CDR3 DNA: TGTGCCAGCAGCTTTCAAGCGAACACTGAAGCTTTCTTT
clone size: many
V gene: TRBV7-3
J gene: TRBJ1-1
D gene: -

CDR3 protein: CASSDREIKPQHF
CDR3 DNA: TGTGCCAGCAGTGACAGGGAGATTAAGCCCCAGCATTTT
clone size: few
V gene: TRBV2
J gene: TRBJ1-5
D gene: -

CDR3 protein: CCASSGVGAYNEQFF
CDR3 DNA: TGCTGTGCTAGTAGCGGGGTCGGCGCCTACAATGAGCAGTTCTTC
clone size: -
V gene: TRBV20-1
J gene: TRBJ2-1
D gene: TRBD2

CDR3 protein: CASSLSYWQSSYEQYF
CDR3 DNA: TGTGCCAGCAGCTTGTCTTATTGGCAGAGCTCCTACGAGCAGTACTTC
clone size: many
V gene: TRBV5-8
J gene: TRBJ2-7
D gene: -

CDR3 protein: CASSLDTGRSEQYF
CDR3 DNA: TGCGCCAGCAGCTTAGACACCGGGAGGAGCGAGCAGTACTTC
clone size: many
V gene: TRBV5-1
J gene: TRBJ2-7
D gene: TRBD2

CDR3 protein: CASSLGGGTYNEQFF
CDR3 DNA: TGCGCCAGCAGCTTGGGCGGGGGAACCTACAATGAGCAGTTCTTC
clone size: many
V gene: TRBV5-1
J gene: TRBJ2-1
D gene: TRBD2

CDR3 protein: CASSLVVANTGELFF
CDR3 DNA: TGTGCCAGCAGTCTGGTAGTCGCGAACACCGGGGAGCTGTTTTTT
clone size: many
V gene: TRBV12-3/TRBV12-4
J gene: TRBJ2-2
D gene: -

CDR3 protein: CASSLADSSYEQYF
CDR3 DNA: TGTGCCAGCAGTCTCGCTGACAGTTCCTACGAGCAGTACTTC
clone size: many
V gene: TRBV27
J gene: TRBJ2-7
D gene: -

CDR3 protein: CASSNQQGYEQYF
CDR3 DNA: TGTGCCAGCAGTAACCAACAGGGGTACGAGCAGTACTTC
clone size: many
V gene: TRBV12-3/TRBV12-4
J gene: TRBJ2-7
D gene: TRBD1

CDR3 protein: CASSPGQGALMYEQYF
CDR3 DNA: TGCGCCAGCAGCCCGGGACAGGGGGCGCTTATGTACGAGCAGTACTTC
clone size: many
V gene: TRBV5-1
J gene: TRBJ2-7
D gene: TRBD1

CDR3 protein: CASSSGPPYEQYF
CDR3 DNA: TGCGCCAGCAGCTCGGGACCGCCCTACGAGCAGTACTTC
clone size: few
V gene: TRBV5-1
J gene: TRBJ2-7
D gene: -

CDR3 protein: CASNRDRGDTEAFF
CDR3 DNA: TGCGCCAGCAATCGGGACAGGGGGGACACTGAAGCTTTCTTT
clone size: many
V gene: TRBV5-1
J gene: TRBJ1-1
D gene: TRBD1

CDR3 protein: CASSLFPSGGAENNEQFF
CDR3 DNA: TGCGCCAGCAGCTTGTTCCCTAGCGGGGGGGCCGAAAATAATGAGCAGTTCTTC
clone size: many
V gene: TRBV5-1
J gene: TRBJ2-1
D gene: TRBD2

CDR3 protein: CSVRGGTTYNEQFF
CDR3 DNA: TGCAGCGTTCGTGGGGGGACGACCTACAATGAGCAGTTCTTC
clone size: many
V gene: TRBV29-1
J gene: TRBJ2-1
D gene: -

CDR3 protein: CASSPLQGDTDTQYF
CDR3 DNA: TGTGCCAGCAGCCCCTTACAGGGGGACACAGATACGCAGTATTTT
clone size: many
V gene: TRBV3-1
J gene: TRBJ2-3
D gene: TRBD1

CDR3 protein: CASSFYGQTTEAFF
CDR3 DNA: TGCGCCAGCAGCTTCTATGGACAGACCACTGAAGCTTTCTTT
clone size: many
V gene: TRBV5-1
J gene: TRBJ1-1
D gene: -

CDR3 protein: CASSRGNTQETQYF
CDR3 DNA: TGCGCCAGCAGTCGGGGCAACACCCAAGAGACCCAGTACTTC
clone size: many
V gene: TRBV5-1
J gene: TRBJ2-5
D gene: -

CDR3 protein: CASSFDGNNEKLFF
CDR3 DNA: TGCGCCAGCAGCTTTGACGGAAATAATGAAAAACTGTTTTTT
clone size: many
V gene: TRBV5-1
J gene: TRBJ1-4
D gene: -

CDR3 protein: CASSYVQGRLSFF
CDR3 DNA: TGTGCCAGCAGTTACGTCCAGGGAAGATTATCGTTCTTC
clone size: few
V gene: TRBV6-6
J gene: TRBJ2-1
D gene: -

CDR3 protein: CASSLIPSGGSTDTQYF
CDR3 DNA: TGCGCCAGCAGCTTGATCCCTAGCGGGGGGAGCACAGATACGCAGTATTTT
clone size: many
V gene: TRBV5-1
J gene: TRBJ2-3
D gene: TRBD2

CDR3 protein: CASSRQGFPSTDTQYF
CDR3 DNA: TGTGCCAGCTCCCGACAGGGGTTTCCTAGCACAGATACGCAGTATTTT
clone size: many
V gene: TRBV27
J gene: TRBJ2-3
D gene: TRBD1

CDR3 protein: CASSLWGQGTGELFF
CDR3 DNA: TGCGCCAGCAGCTTATGGGGACAGGGGACCGGGGAGCTGTTTTTT
clone size: many
V gene: TRBV5-1
J gene: TRBJ2-2
D gene: TRBD1

CDR3 protein: CASSPLGSGSTDTQYF
CDR3 DNA: TGTGCCAGCTCACCACTTGGGAGTGGGAGCACAGATACGCAGTATTTT
clone size: -
V gene: TRBV18
J gene: TRBJ2-3
D gene: -

CDR3 protein: CASSTDPMGSAEAFF
CDR3 DNA: TGCGCCAGCAGCACTGATCCAATGGGATCCGCTGAAGCTTTCTTT
clone size: many
V gene: TRBV5-1
J gene: TRBJ1-1
D gene: -

CDR3 protein: CASSTLAGAYNEQFF
CDR3 DNA: TGCGCCAGCAGCACACTAGCGGGAGCTTACAATGAGCAGTTCTTC
clone size: many
V gene: TRBV5-1
J gene: TRBJ2-1
D gene: TRBD2

CDR3 protein: CASSPEPGMNTEAFF
CDR3 DNA: TGCGCCAGCAGCCCCGAGCCGGGTATGAACACTGAAGCTTTCTTT
clone size: many
V gene: TRBV5-1
J gene: TRBJ1-1
D gene: -

CDR3 protein: CATRAHLYGYTF
CDR3 DNA: TGTGCCACCCGGGCCCATTTATATGGCTACACCTTC
clone size: many
V gene: TRBV3-1
J gene: TRBJ1-2
D gene: -

CDR3 protein: CSARRAGTGPTEQFF
CDR3 DNA: TGCAGTGCTAGGAGGGCCGGGACGGGGCCCACTGAGCAGTTCTTC
clone size: -
V gene: TRBV20-1
J gene: TRBJ2-1
D gene: -

CDR3 protein: CASSPGGPSYEQYF
CDR3 DNA: TGTGCCAGCAGCCCAGGGGGCCCCTCCTACGAGCAGTACTTC
clone size: many
V gene: TRBV12-3/TRBV12-4
J gene: TRBJ2-7
D gene: TRBD1

CDR3 protein: CSVEDLGLAGISYNEQFF
CDR3 DNA: TGCAGCGTTGAAGATCTTGGGTTAGCGGGAATCTCCTACAATGAGCAGTTCTTC
clone size: -
V gene: TRBV29-1
J gene: TRBJ2-1
D gene: TRBD2

CDR3 protein: CAISSKQGAKNIQYF
CDR3 DNA: TGTGCCATCAGCTCAAAACAGGGGGCCAAAAACATTCAGTACTTC
clone size: many
V gene: TRBV10-3
J gene: TRBJ2-4
D gene: TRBD1

CDR3 protein: CASSSLSGRGVQLEQFF
CDR3 DNA: TGTGCCAGCAGCTCCTTGTCGGGCCGGGGCGTTCAGCTTGAGCAGTTCTTC
clone size: many
V gene: TRBV7-8
J gene: TRBJ2-1
D gene: -

CDR3 protein: CASSPGQGSYYGYTF
CDR3 DNA: TGTGCCAGCAGTCCCGGCCAGGGTTCGTACTATGGCTACACCTTC
clone size: many
V gene: TRBV6-1
J gene: TRBJ1-2
D gene: -

CDR3 protein: CASSQGQGTQNEQFF
CDR3 DNA: TGTGCCAGCAGTCAAGGACAGGGGACTCAAAATGAGCAGTTCTTC
clone size: -
V gene: TRBV6-4
J gene: TRBJ2-1
D gene: TRBD1

CDR3 protein: CAISESGQQHEQFF
CDR3 DNA: TGTGCCATCAGTGAATCAGGTCAGCAGCATGAGCAGTTCTTC
clone size: many
V gene: TRBV10-3
J gene: TRBJ2-1
D gene: -

CDR3 protein: CASVHSPMNTEAFF
CDR3 DNA: TGTGCCAGTGTTCATAGTCCTATGAACACTGAAGCTTTCTTT
clone size: many
V gene: TRBV2
J gene: TRBJ1-1
D gene: -

CDR3 protein: CASSNMDRVNSPLHF
CDR3 DNA: TGTGCCAGCAGCAATATGGACAGGGTAAATTCACCCCTCCACTTT
clone size: many
V gene: TRBV5-6
J gene: TRBJ1-6
D gene: TRBD1

CDR3 protein: CASSVDGGRSYEQYF
CDR3 DNA: TGTGCCAGCAGCGTAGACGGGGGGAGGTCCTACGAGCAGTACTTC
clone size: many
V gene: TRBV9
J gene: TRBJ2-7
D gene: TRBD2

CDR3 protein: CASSYSIGGTTDTQYF
CDR3 DNA: TGTGCCAGCAGTTACTCGATAGGGGGGACCACAGATACGCAGTATTTT
clone size: many
V gene: TRBV6-2/TRBV6-3
J gene: TRBJ2-3
D gene: -

CDR3 protein: CASSQTSGGDKEQFF
CDR3 DNA: TGCGCCAGCAGCCAGACTAGCGGGGGGGACAAGGAGCAGTTCTTC
clone size: many
V gene: TRBV5-1
J gene: TRBJ2-1
D gene: TRBD2

CDR3 protein: CASSPEVYGGANYGYTF
CDR3 DNA: TGCGCCAGCAGCCCAGAGGTGTATGGGGGCGCTAACTATGGCTACACCTTC
clone size: many
V gene: TRBV4-1
J gene: TRBJ1-2
D gene: -

CDR3 protein: CASSWGDRGTADEQYF
CDR3 DNA: TGCGCCAGCAGCTGGGGGGACAGGGGAACTGCCGACGAGCAGTACTTC
clone size: many
V gene: TRBV5-1
J gene: TRBJ2-7
D gene: TRBD1

CDR3 protein: CAWSRGQGATYNSPLHF
CDR3 DNA: TGTGCCTGGAGTCGCGGACAGGGGGCTACCTATAATTCACCCCTCCACTTT
clone size: -
V gene: TRBV30
J gene: TRBJ1-6
D gene: TRBD1

CDR3 protein: CASSPPGATGNTIYF
CDR3 DNA: TGTGCCAGCTCACCCCCAGGGGCGACCGGAAACACCATATATTTT
clone size: -
V gene: TRBV18
J gene: TRBJ1-3
D gene: -

CDR3 protein: CASSASTTGPLHF
CDR3 DNA: TGTGCCAGCAGTGCCTCGACCACGGGGCCCCTCCACTTT
clone size: many
V gene: TRBV6-4
J gene: TRBJ1-6
D gene: -

CDR3 protein: CASSLVGGSMSNQPQHF
CDR3 DNA: TGTGCCAGCAGCTTAGTAGGAGGGTCTATGAGCAATCAGCCCCAGCATTTT
clone size: many
V gene: TRBV7-2
J gene: TRBJ1-5
D gene: -

CDR3 protein: CASSQDPSGDALETQYF
CDR3 DNA: TGTGCCAGCAGCCAAGACCCTAGCGGGGATGCCTTGGAGACCCAGTACTTC
clone size: many
V gene: TRBV3-1
J gene: TRBJ2-5
D gene: TRBD2

CDR3 protein: CSARALTVNEQFF
CDR3 DNA: TGCAGTGCTAGAGCGCTAACAGTCAATGAGCAGTTCTTC
clone size: -
V gene: TRBV20-1
J gene: TRBJ2-1
D gene: -

CDR3 protein: CASSPPPAQETQYF
CDR3 DNA: TGCGCCAGCAGCCCCCCTCCAGCCCAAGAGACCCAGTACTTC
clone size: many
V gene: TRBV5-1
J gene: TRBJ2-5
D gene: -

CDR3 protein: CASSSLTSGPYNEQFF
CDR3 DNA: TGTGCCAGCAGCTCGCTGACTAGCGGGCCCTACAATGAGCAGTTCTTC
clone size: many
V gene: TRBV7-3
J gene: TRBJ2-1
D gene: TRBD2

CDR3 protein: CASSLGQIEQYF
CDR3 DNA: TGTGCCAGCAGCTTAGGACAGATCGAGCAGTACTTC
clone size: many
V gene: TRBV11-2
J gene: TRBJ2-7
D gene: -

CDR3 protein: CSAREWGFHSPLHF
CDR3 DNA: TGCAGTGCTAGAGAATGGGGTTTCCATTCACCCCTCCACTTT
clone size: medium-sized
V gene: TRBV20-1
J gene: TRBJ1-6
D gene: -

CDR3 protein: CASSLTVTGELFF
CDR3 DNA: TGCGCCAGCAGCTTGACCGTGACCGGGGAGCTGTTTTTT
clone size: many
V gene: TRBV5-1
J gene: TRBJ2-2
D gene: -

CDR3 protein: CASSQDRASVEFF
CDR3 DNA: TGTGCCAGCAGCCAAGATCGGGCTAGCGTTGAGTTCTTC
clone size: many
V gene: TRBV14
J gene: TRBJ2-1
D gene: -